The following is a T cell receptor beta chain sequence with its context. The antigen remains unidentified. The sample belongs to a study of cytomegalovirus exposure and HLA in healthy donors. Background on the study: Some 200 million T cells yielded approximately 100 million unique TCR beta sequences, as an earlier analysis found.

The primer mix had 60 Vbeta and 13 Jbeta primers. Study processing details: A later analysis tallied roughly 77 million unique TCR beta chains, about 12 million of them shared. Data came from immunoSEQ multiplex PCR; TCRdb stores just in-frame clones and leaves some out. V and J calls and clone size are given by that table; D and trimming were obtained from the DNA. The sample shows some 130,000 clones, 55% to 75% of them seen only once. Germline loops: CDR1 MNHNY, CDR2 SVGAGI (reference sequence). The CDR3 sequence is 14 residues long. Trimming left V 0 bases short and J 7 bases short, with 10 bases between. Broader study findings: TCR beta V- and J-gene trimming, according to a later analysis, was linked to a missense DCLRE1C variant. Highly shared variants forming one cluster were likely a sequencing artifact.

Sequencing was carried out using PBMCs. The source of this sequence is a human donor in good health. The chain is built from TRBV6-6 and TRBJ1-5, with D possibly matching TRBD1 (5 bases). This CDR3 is CASSYSTGDQPQHF. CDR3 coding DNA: TGTGCCAGCAGTTACTCGACGGGGGACCAGCCCCAGCATTTT.